A selection of T cell receptor beta chains follows, all from one sample in a study of CD8+ T cells in alopecia areata. Assay: immunoSEQ multiplex PCR; the TCRdb copy retains only in-frame clones and omits some. Seen here are roughly 200,000 clones, just over 55% observed once, and the top ten hold about 5.3%. The specimen was CD8+ T cells sorted from blood. The receptors derive from a human donor in good health. Both conserved end residues are part of each CDR3. A D gene is named only where the DNA matches it firmly. Rows may omit the clone size; those that give it use once, few, many or a size class.

j_call: TRBJ2-3
d_call: .
clone_size: .
v_call: TRBV29-1
cdr3_nt: TGCAGCGTTGAACAAGATACGCAGTATTTT
cdr3_aa: CSVEQDTQYF

j_call: TRBJ2-7
d_call: .
clone_size: .
v_call: TRBV7-9
cdr3_nt: TGTGCCAGCAGCTCCCTCACGGACACGTACGAGCAGTACTTC
cdr3_aa: CASSSLTDTYEQYF

j_call: TRBJ1-4
d_call: TRBD1
clone_size: .
v_call: TRBV29-1
cdr3_nt: TGCAGCGTTTGGACAGGGGATGAAAAACTGTTTTTT
cdr3_aa: CSVWTGDEKLFF

j_call: TRBJ2-7
d_call: .
clone_size: .
v_call: TRBV6-5
cdr3_nt: TGTGCCAGCAGTTACAGCCAGGGGTTCGAGCAGTACTTC
cdr3_aa: CASSYSQGFEQYF

j_call: TRBJ2-5
d_call: .
clone_size: few
v_call: TRBV28
cdr3_nt: TGTGCCAGCAGTTTGGCAGGGGAAGGAGAGACCCAGTACTTC
cdr3_aa: CASSLAGEGETQYF

j_call: TRBJ1-2
d_call: TRBD1
clone_size: .
v_call: TRBV9
cdr3_nt: TGTGCCAGCAGCGTAGAGGGCAGGGGGAGTAGTCGCGACTATGGCTACACCTTC
cdr3_aa: CASSVEGRGSSRDYGYTF

j_call: TRBJ2-1
d_call: TRBD2
clone_size: .
v_call: TRBV5-4
cdr3_nt: TGTGCCAGCAGCCCCGGGACTAGCGGGGCCTACAATGAGCAGTTCTTC
cdr3_aa: CASSPGTSGAYNEQFF

j_call: TRBJ1-1
d_call: .
clone_size: .
v_call: TRBV13
cdr3_nt: TGTGCCAGTCATCTGACAGATATGAACACTGAAGCTTTCTTT
cdr3_aa: CASHLTDMNTEAFF

j_call: TRBJ1-1
d_call: .
clone_size: .
v_call: TRBV10-2
cdr3_nt: TGCGCCAGCAGTGAGAGGAGGAACACTGAAGCTTTCTTT
cdr3_aa: CASSERRNTEAFF

j_call: TRBJ1-2
d_call: .
clone_size: .
v_call: TRBV11-2
cdr3_nt: TGTGCCAGCAGCTTGAGTCCTAACTATGGCTACACCTTC
cdr3_aa: CASSLSPNYGYTF

j_call: TRBJ2-1
d_call: .
clone_size: .
v_call: TRBV5-1
cdr3_nt: TGCGCCAGCAGCTTGGACCGGGGCCTGTTCTTC
cdr3_aa: CASSLDRGLFF

j_call: TRBJ2-7
d_call: .
clone_size: .
v_call: TRBV30
cdr3_nt: TGTGCCTGGAGTGTACTTAACTACGAGCAGTACTTC
cdr3_aa: CAWSVLNYEQYF

j_call: TRBJ1-6
d_call: .
clone_size: .
v_call: TRBV4-1
cdr3_nt: TGCGCCAGCAGCCAAGCGGGGGCACCGGGGCGGGGACCACCCCTCCACTTT
cdr3_aa: CASSQAGAPGRGPPLHF

j_call: TRBJ2-7
d_call: .
clone_size: .
v_call: TRBV9
cdr3_nt: TGTGCCAGCATTTGGCAGGCTAACTACTACGAGCAGTACTTC
cdr3_aa: CASIWQANYYEQYF

j_call: TRBJ1-2
d_call: .
clone_size: .
v_call: TRBV19
cdr3_nt: TGTGCCAGTAGTCCAGGGGTCATCGGCTACACCTTC
cdr3_aa: CASSPGVIGYTF

j_call: TRBJ2-1
d_call: .
clone_size: .
v_call: TRBV28
cdr3_nt: TGTGCCACCGGGGGGCTCCTCTACAATGAGCAGTTCTTC
cdr3_aa: CATGGLLYNEQFF

j_call: TRBJ1-2
d_call: .
clone_size: few
v_call: TRBV5-1
cdr3_nt: TGCGCCAGCAGCTTTGAATCTACAGTGATCTATGGCTACACCTTC
cdr3_aa: CASSFESTVIYGYTF

j_call: TRBJ2-7
d_call: .
clone_size: few
v_call: TRBV19
cdr3_nt: TGTGCCAGTAGCGATACGTCATTCTACGAGCAGTACTTC
cdr3_aa: CASSDTSFYEQYF

j_call: TRBJ2-7
d_call: TRBD1
clone_size: .
v_call: TRBV29-1
cdr3_nt: TGCAGCGTTGTCGTTCGGGACAGTTCCTACGAGCAGTACTTC
cdr3_aa: CSVVVRDSSYEQYF

j_call: TRBJ2-3
d_call: .
clone_size: .
v_call: TRBV5-4
cdr3_nt: TGTGCCAGCAGAGACGGAGGAATGCCAGATACGCAGTATTTT
cdr3_aa: CASRDGGMPDTQYF

j_call: TRBJ2-2
d_call: TRBD1
clone_size: .
v_call: TRBV7-9
cdr3_nt: TGTGCCAGCAGCCCGAGCCAGGGGGCTGACACCGGGGAGCTGTTTTTT
cdr3_aa: CASSPSQGADTGELFF

j_call: TRBJ1-1
d_call: .
clone_size: .
v_call: TRBV6-5
cdr3_nt: TGTGCCAGCAGTTACCTTCGGGCAGCCAACACTGAAGCTTTCTTT
cdr3_aa: CASSYLRAANTEAFF

j_call: TRBJ2-3
d_call: .
clone_size: .
v_call: TRBV4-1
cdr3_nt: TGCGCCAGCAGCCAAGAGATGACAATGAGCACAGATACGCAGTATTTT
cdr3_aa: CASSQEMTMSTDTQYF

j_call: TRBJ2-2
d_call: TRBD2
clone_size: once
v_call: TRBV29-1
cdr3_nt: TGCAGCGTAGTACTAGCGGGGGACAACACCGGGGAGCTGTTTTTT
cdr3_aa: CSVVLAGDNTGELFF

j_call: TRBJ2-2
d_call: .
clone_size: .
v_call: TRBV4-1
cdr3_nt: TGCGCCAGCAGCCAAATCACCGGGGAGCTGTTTTTT
cdr3_aa: CASSQITGELFF

j_call: TRBJ1-5
d_call: .
clone_size: .
v_call: TRBV2
cdr3_nt: TGTGCCAGCAGGGGACGTCCGGTGTCAGCCCAGCATTTT
cdr3_aa: CASRGRPVSAQHF

j_call: TRBJ2-7
d_call: .
clone_size: .
v_call: TRBV29-1
cdr3_nt: TGCAGCGTTGAAGACCGGGAGCAGTACTTC
cdr3_aa: CSVEDREQYF

j_call: TRBJ1-4
d_call: TRBD1
clone_size: .
v_call: TRBV9
cdr3_nt: TGTGCCAGCAGCGCGTGGGACAGCAAGGAAAAACTGTTTTTT
cdr3_aa: CASSAWDSKEKLFF

j_call: TRBJ1-2
d_call: .
clone_size: .
v_call: TRBV30
cdr3_nt: TGTGCCTGGAGTGTTGAGACCCGCGGGGCGGCTAACTATGGCTACACCTTC
cdr3_aa: CAWSVETRGAANYGYTF

j_call: TRBJ2-5
d_call: TRBD2
clone_size: .
v_call: TRBV29-1
cdr3_nt: TGCAGCGTTGATCGCCACCGGGGGGAGAGGACCCAGTACTTC
cdr3_aa: CSVDRHRGERTQYF

j_call: TRBJ2-1
d_call: .
clone_size: .
v_call: TRBV15
cdr3_nt: TGTGCCACCAGCCGCTCCAGGAGCTCCTACAATGAGCAGTTCTTC
cdr3_aa: CATSRSRSSYNEQFF

j_call: TRBJ1-1
d_call: .
clone_size: few
v_call: TRBV10-2
cdr3_nt: TGCGCCAGCAGTGTCGCAGTTAGTTACGTAAACACTGAAGCTTTCTTT
cdr3_aa: CASSVAVSYVNTEAFF

j_call: TRBJ1-2
d_call: TRBD1
clone_size: .
v_call: TRBV5-6
cdr3_nt: TGTGCCAGCAGCCCGGGACAGGGGGGCTATGGCTACACCTTC
cdr3_aa: CASSPGQGGYGYTF

j_call: TRBJ1-1
d_call: .
clone_size: few
v_call: TRBV23-1
cdr3_nt: TGCGCCAGCAGTCAATCCGGAAAGGAGAACACTGAAGCTTTCTTT
cdr3_aa: CASSQSGKENTEAFF

j_call: TRBJ2-5
d_call: TRBD1
clone_size: .
v_call: TRBV30
cdr3_nt: TGTGCCTGGAGTTCGGGACAGGGGGCAGGGGAGACCCAGTACTTC
cdr3_aa: CAWSSGQGAGETQYF

j_call: TRBJ2-3
d_call: TRBD1
clone_size: .
v_call: TRBV9
cdr3_nt: TGTGCCAGCAGCGTGCAGGGGGCAAGCACAGATACGCAGTATTTT
cdr3_aa: CASSVQGASTDTQYF

j_call: TRBJ2-2
d_call: .
clone_size: few
v_call: TRBV29-1
cdr3_nt: TGCAGCGTACACTGGTACACCGGGGAGCTGTTTTTT
cdr3_aa: CSVHWYTGELFF

j_call: TRBJ2-6
d_call: .
clone_size: many
v_call: TRBV19
cdr3_nt: TGTGCCAGTAGTTTGATCGTCTCTGGGGCCAACGTCCTGACTTTC
cdr3_aa: CASSLIVSGANVLTF

j_call: TRBJ1-1
d_call: .
clone_size: .
v_call: TRBV27
cdr3_nt: TGTGCCAGCAGTCTAACAAAGAACACTGAAGCTTTCTTT
cdr3_aa: CASSLTKNTEAFF

j_call: TRBJ1-1
d_call: .
clone_size: .
v_call: TRBV4-1
cdr3_nt: TGCGCCAGCAGCCAAGGGATATTCAACACTGAAGCTTTCTTT
cdr3_aa: CASSQGIFNTEAFF

j_call: TRBJ1-5
d_call: .
clone_size: .
v_call: TRBV5-6
cdr3_nt: TGTGCCAGCAGCCCGGCGGGCAGTAGCAATCAGCCCCAGCATTTT
cdr3_aa: CASSPAGSSNQPQHF

j_call: TRBJ1-2
d_call: TRBD1
clone_size: .
v_call: TRBV4-1
cdr3_nt: TGCGCCAGCAGCCGACAGGGAGGCTATGGCTACACCTTC
cdr3_aa: CASSRQGGYGYTF

j_call: TRBJ2-7
d_call: .
clone_size: few
v_call: TRBV7-9
cdr3_nt: TGTGCCAGCAGCTTACAGGGCCCGAGCTCCTACGAGCAGTACTTC
cdr3_aa: CASSLQGPSSYEQYF

j_call: TRBJ1-5
d_call: .
clone_size: .
v_call: TRBV7-7
cdr3_nt: TGTGCCAGCAGCTTAGTGGGCAGGAATAGCAATCAGCCCCAGCATTTT
cdr3_aa: CASSLVGRNSNQPQHF

j_call: TRBJ1-2
d_call: TRBD1
clone_size: .
v_call: TRBV4-1
cdr3_nt: TGCGCCAGCAACCAAGTTCAGGGGGCTAACTATGGCTACACCTTC
cdr3_aa: CASNQVQGANYGYTF

j_call: TRBJ1-5
d_call: TRBD1
clone_size: .
v_call: TRBV27
cdr3_nt: TGTGCCAGCAGTTTGACAGGGAGGCAGCCCCAGCATTTT
cdr3_aa: CASSLTGRQPQHF

j_call: TRBJ2-7
d_call: .
clone_size: .
v_call: TRBV5-6
cdr3_nt: TGTGCCAGCAGCTTGGGTCAGGGAGACGAGCAGTACTTC
cdr3_aa: CASSLGQGDEQYF

j_call: TRBJ1-4
d_call: .
clone_size: few
v_call: TRBV29-1
cdr3_nt: TGCAGCGCCCGAGTGGGCCGTAATGAAAAACTGTTTTTT
cdr3_aa: CSARVGRNEKLFF

j_call: TRBJ2-3
d_call: .
clone_size: .
v_call: TRBV4-2
cdr3_nt: TGTGCCAGCAGCCAAGGATCCCTATATACGCAGTATTTT
cdr3_aa: CASSQGSLYTQYF

j_call: TRBJ1-5
d_call: .
clone_size: .
v_call: TRBV5-1
cdr3_nt: TGCGCCAGCAGCTTGGAGGCAGGCAATCAGCCCCAGCATTTT
cdr3_aa: CASSLEAGNQPQHF

j_call: TRBJ1-5
d_call: .
clone_size: .
v_call: TRBV7-8
cdr3_nt: TGTGCCAGCAGCCCAAGCAATCAGCCCCAGCATTTT
cdr3_aa: CASSPSNQPQHF

j_call: TRBJ1-5
d_call: .
clone_size: few
v_call: TRBV6-1
cdr3_nt: TGTGCCAGCAGTACCACAGTTAGCAATCAGCCCCAGCATTTT
cdr3_aa: CASSTTVSNQPQHF

j_call: TRBJ1-1
d_call: .
clone_size: .
v_call: TRBV9
cdr3_nt: TGTGCCAGCAGCCGACCGACAGCCACTGAAGCTTTCTTT
cdr3_aa: CASSRPTATEAFF

j_call: TRBJ2-1
d_call: .
clone_size: .
v_call: TRBV4-1
cdr3_nt: TGCGCCAGCAGCCAAGGAGGCGACAATGAGCAGTTCTTC
cdr3_aa: CASSQGGDNEQFF

j_call: TRBJ2-5
d_call: .
clone_size: .
v_call: TRBV7-2
cdr3_nt: TGTGCCAGCAGCTTAGGCCCATATCCCAAGGGGGAGACCCAGTACTTC
cdr3_aa: CASSLGPYPKGETQYF

j_call: TRBJ1-2
d_call: .
clone_size: .
v_call: TRBV29-1
cdr3_nt: TGCAGCGTTCGGTCCTATGGCTACACCTTC
cdr3_aa: CSVRSYGYTF

j_call: TRBJ1-5
d_call: TRBD1
clone_size: .
v_call: TRBV12-5
cdr3_nt: TGTGCTAGTGGTTTGGATAGGGGGCTCGTACAGCCCCAGCATTTT
cdr3_aa: CASGLDRGLVQPQHF

j_call: TRBJ2-7
d_call: .
clone_size: few
v_call: TRBV6-1
cdr3_nt: TGTGCCAGCAGTGAAGTAGGACTGAGCTCCTACGAGCAGTACTTC
cdr3_aa: CASSEVGLSSYEQYF

j_call: TRBJ2-2
d_call: .
clone_size: .
v_call: TRBV25-1
cdr3_nt: TGTGCCAGCAGTGAATTTCCCGGGGAGCTGTTTTTT
cdr3_aa: CASSEFPGELFF